Below, 14 T cell receptor beta chains from the same sample are listed, as sequenced in a study of shared clonotypes between healthy human individuals. The method was immunoSEQ multiplex PCR; TCRdb's version includes in-frame clones alone and lacks a portion of them. In the table there are 2 million to 2.5 million clones, approximately 95% of which are singletons. The specimen sequenced was naive CD4+ T cells from PBMCs. Documented subset: CD45RA+ positively selected. The receptors derive from a man between 18 and 29 years old in good health. Some clones in this sample may be carry-over from other donors' samples.

This rearrangement joins TRBV7-2 to TRBJ2-1; a weak D match, TRBD2 (5 bases). Trimming stripped 5 bases from V and 4 bases from J, with 9 bases between. Germline assignment: CDR1 SGHTA and CDR2 FQGNSA. The CDR3 contains 13 residues. CDR3 bases: TGTGCCAGCAGCCGACGGGAATACAATGAGCAGTTCTTC. This gives the protein CASSRREYNEQFF. The full variable domain, in which reference TRBV7-2 and TRBJ2-1 provide the parts outside the CDR3, is GAGVSQSPSNKVTEKGKDVELRCDPISGHTALYWYRQSLGQGLEFLIYFQGNSAPDKSGLPSDRFSAERTGGSVSTLTIQRTQQEDSAVYLCASSRREYNEQFFGPGTRLTVL.

This chain uses TRBV5-4 with TRBJ1-1, with D unclear. This CDR3 has 16 residues. The germline V and J ends were trimmed by 4 bases and 3 bases, with 19 bases remaining between them. CDR1 is SGHNT, CDR2 YYREEE, per germline (reference sequence). The CDR3 here is CASSPPGPPWHTEAFF. CDR3 nucleotide sequence: TGTGCCAGCAGCCCCCCCGGGCCCCCCTGGCACACTGAAGCTTTCTTT.

The chain has TRBV4-1 and TRBJ1-2, with D tentatively TRBD1 (6 bases). The V and J ends lost 1 base and 3 bases respectively, with 18 bases between them. The germline V gene encodes CDR1 MGHRA and CDR2 YSYEKL. There are 17 residues in the CDR3. DNA for the CDR3: TGCGCCAGCAGCCAAGGGAGTGGGGCTGGGGGCCACTATGGCTACACCTTC. This sequence encodes CASSQGSGAGGHYGYTF.

This clone has just one count. This sequence joins TRBV18 and TRBJ1-3; no definite D call. CDR3 length equals 14 residues. Trimming removed 3 bases at V and 3 bases at J, with 9 bases between. Germline V CDR1 and CDR2: KGHSH, LQKENI. The CDR3 reads CASSPRRDGNTIYF. For the CDR3, the DNA is TGTGCCAGCTCACCTCGGCGGGATGGAAACACCATATATTTT.

The chain joins TRBV6-6 to TRBJ2-1; 8 bases agree with TRBD2. The CDR3 covers 16 residues. CDR1 is MNHNY and CDR2 is SVGAGI in the germline V gene (reference sequence). V gave up 0 bases and J gave up 5 bases; unmatched junction bases: 6. CDR3 protein: CASSYSRTSFNNEQFF. CDR3 nucleotides: TGTGCCAGCAGTTACTCCCGGACTAGCTTCAACAATGAGCAGTTCTTC.

The chain has TRBV28 and TRBJ2-2; 8 positions match TRBD1. This CDR3 is built from 15 residues. Trimming at V came to 6 bases and at J to 4 bases, leaving 7 bases not matched to a gene. The germline V gene has CDR1 MDHEN and CDR2 SYDVKM. CDR3 bases: TGTGCCAGCAGGCCCAGGGGGCAAATCACCGGGGAGCTGTTTTTT. Protein: CASRPRGQITGELFF.

The rearrangement uses TRBV27 and TRBJ2-5; D call uncertain. Germline CDR1 reads MNHEY; CDR2 reads SMNVEV (reference sequence). This CDR3 is built from 13 residues. V lost 7 bases to trimming and J lost 2 bases, with 11 bases between them. DNA of the CDR3: TGTGCCAGCAAGAGGCCTGGGCAAGAGACCCAGTACTTC. Protein product: CASKRPGQETQYF.

This chain connects TRBV5-1 to TRBJ1-1; the D gene is possibly TRBD1 (5 bases). Trimming removed 4 bases at V and 4 bases at J, with 14 bases between. The CDR3 totals 14 residues. CDR1 and CDR2 from the germline V gene are SGHRS and YFSETQ. CDR3 coding DNA: TGCGCCAGCAGCGTCAGGGTGGGTCGCACTGAAGCTTTCTTT. It is translated as CASSVRVGRTEAFF.

The gene calls are TRBV28 and TRBJ2-5; 13 nucleotides line up with TRBD2. The V and J ends lost 8 bases and 4 bases, in that order; junction bases with no gene match: 4. The CDR3 loop spans 14 amino acids. From germline, CDR1 is MDHEN and CDR2 SYDVKM. CDR3 sequence: CASGTSGIGETQYF. CDR3 coding DNA: TGTGCCAGCGGGACTAGCGGGATTGGAGAGACCCAGTACTTC.

The chain uses TRBV5-1 and TRBJ2-5; possible D gene TRBD1, 6 bases. Germline CDR1 is SGHRS and CDR2 is YFSETQ. CDR3 length: 14 amino acids. Trimming left V 4 bases short and J 5 bases short, with 15 bases between. This CDR3 reads CASSPQGPGETQYF. The CDR3, as DNA: TGCGCCAGCAGCCCGCAGGGGCCCGGGGAGACCCAGTACTTC.

The chain uses TRBV6-6 and TRBJ2-7; 8 bases are shared with TRBD1. Germline CDR1 MNHNY, CDR2 SVGAGI (reference sequence). The CDR3 runs 16 residues. The V gene end was trimmed by 0 bases and the J gene end by 4 bases; junction bases not matched to a gene: 8. The CDR3 here is CASSYSYDRGEYEQYF. CDR3 coding DNA: TGTGCCAGCAGTTACTCTTACGACAGGGGCGAGTACGAGCAGTACTTC.

V and J are TRBV19 and TRBJ2-7, with D uncertain. This CDR3 is built from 14 residues. The V gene's germline CDR1 is LNHDA and CDR2 SQIVND (reference sequence). Trimming took 5 bases from V and 3 from J, leaving 14 bases between them. CDR3 in DNA: TGTGCCAGTAGTCCAATGGGCTGGTTCTACGAGCAGTACTTC. It specifies CASSPMGWFYEQYF.

The rearrangement links TRBV2 to TRBJ2-1; 8 bases match TRBD1. The trim removed 6 bases at V and 1 base at J, leaving 8 bases unmatched. This CDR3 has 16 residues. CDR1 is SNHLY and CDR2 is FYNNEI in the germline V gene. CDR3 sequence reads: CASSQQGVGSYNEQFF. Written as DNA, the CDR3 is TGTGCCAGCAGCCAACAGGGGGTTGGGTCCTACAATGAGCAGTTCTTC. Complete variable domain (other parts from reference TRBV2 and TRBJ2-1): EPEVTQTPSHQVTQMGQEVILRCVPISNHLYFYWYRQILGQKVEFLVSFYNNEISEKSEIFDDQFSVERPDGSNFTLKIRSTKLEDSAMYFCASSQQGVGSYNEQFFGPGTRLTVL.

The gene calls are TRBV28 and TRBJ1-2; D unresolved. The germline gives CDR1 MDHEN, CDR2 SYDVKM. The CDR3 has 15 amino acids. V gave up 5 bases and J gave up 8 bases, with 21 bases separating them. In DNA form, the CDR3 reads TGTGCCAGCAGTCGTACCTCGGGCCCTCTAGGGGGCTACACCTTC. Protein product: CASSRTSGPLGGYTF.